This T cell receptor beta chain comes out of a study of read filtering for tumor transcriptome and immune sequencing. Study summary: R-ISS stage counts were eight or nine for I, around 17 for II, six or seven for III. RNA-seq yielded only roughly 75 to 1273 TCR reads, IR-seq about 4 to 10.27 million. Overall study results and limits: Compared with RNA-seq, IR-seq gave much higher clonotype depth and reliability.

This library used roughly 400 ng RNA and molecular barcoded adaptors spanning alpha/delta and beta/gamma chains. MiXCR, run by TCRdb on the reads, gives a single entry per CDR3 protein. Counted here are around 130,000 distinct CDR3 sequences, roughly 13% occurring once; the ten biggest clones make up 7% to 9%. At least ten counts were recorded for this clonotype. Its antigen is still unknown. The CDR3 contains 15 residues. Germline V CDR1 and CDR2: DFQATT, SNEGSKA (reference sequence). V lost 0 bases, J lost 2 bases, and 14 bases lay in between. This receptor was identified in a donor at least 40 years old with multiple myeloma. Sequenced sample: a population of CD138-negative cells sorted from bone marrow. This chain uses TRBV20-1 with TRBJ2-7; D might be TRBD1 or TRBD2, each matching 5 bases. CDR3 loop: CSARDEGPYPYEQYF. As DNA, the CDR3 is TGCAGTGCTAGAGATGAGGGGCCGTACCCCTACGAGCAGTACTTC.